This entry describes one T cell receptor (beta chain). Each CDR3 protein gets one entry after TCRdb re-called the 5' RACE reads with MiXCR. The table records about 1.7 million distinct CDR3 sequences, roughly 35% of them present only once. The source of the sample is a study of identical twins. This CDR3 is 14 amino acids long. After removal of 6 bases from V and 11 bases from J, the junction contained 11 bases not matched to a gene. CDR1 DFQATT and CDR2 SNEGSKA come from the germline V gene (reference sequence). This clonotype originated in a newborn girl in good health. This chain joins TRBV20-1 and TRBJ2-5; 14 positions match TRBD2. The sequenced sample consisted of cord blood. CDR3 in amino acids: CSATTSGGVNEQYF. The CDR3 nucleotides are TGCAGTGCCACGACTAGCGGGGGGGTGAATGAGCAGTACTTC.